A selection of T cell receptor beta chains follows, all from one sample in a study of blood T cell repertoires in COVID-19. Produced via immunoSEQ multiplex PCR; TCRdb's table is partial and in-frame only. The sample lists some 83,000 clones; around nine tenths were seen once. Sample: peripheral blood. These receptors were taken from a woman of 80 years or more with active or convalescent COVID-19. Each CDR3 is given with its conserved first and last residue. The D gene is left open where the match is weak. Rows give clone size only sometimes, using once, few, many, or a class for an expanded clone.

d_call j_call cdr3_length clone_size v_call cdr3_aa cdr3_nt
NA TRBJ2-7 16 NA TRBV7-2 CASSLASDRPYVEQYF TGTGCCAGCAGCTTAGCGAGTGACAGGCCGTACGTGGAGCAGTACTTC
NA TRBJ1-4 20 once TRBV4-1 CASSQDGPGGTSATNEKLFF TGCGCCAGCAGCCAAGATGGCCCCGGTGGCACCAGCGCAACTAATGAAAAACTGTTTTTT
TRBD2 TRBJ2-7 13 NA TRBV7-3 CASSKGGSYEQYF TGTGCCAGCAGCAAGGGAGGGTCCTACGAGCAGTACTTC
NA TRBJ1-1 16 few TRBV15 CATSRGFEGVNTEAFF TGTGCCACCAGCAGAGGATTCGAGGGAGTGAACACTGAAGCTTTCTTT
TRBD1 TRBJ2-7 13 once TRBV7-2 CASSGQGFFEQYF TGTGCCAGCAGCGGACAGGGCTTTTTCGAGCAGTACTTC
NA TRBJ2-6 18 NA TRBV6-2/TRBV6-3 CASSSPRQGGSGANVLTF TGTGCCAGCAGTTCCCCTCGACAGGGAGGCTCTGGGGCCAACGTCCTGACTTTC
NA TRBJ2-7 13 few TRBV7-2 CASSLDSSYEQYF TGTGCCAGCAGCTTGGACAGTTCCTACGAGCAGTACTTC
NA TRBJ1-6 13 NA TRBV6-6 CASSPLLNSPLHF TGTGCCAGCAGTCCTTTACTTAATTCACCCCTCCACTTT
NA TRBJ2-7 13 NA TRBV28 CASSSEAGNEQYF TGTGCCAGCAGTTCTGAGGCGGGTAACGAGCAGTACTTC
TRBD1 TRBJ1-5 19 NA TRBV4-1 CASSQDGPDRGRGNQPQHF TGCGCCAGCAGCCAAGATGGGCCAGACAGGGGGCGCGGGAATCAGCCCCAGCATTTT
NA TRBJ1-1 17 NA TRBV6-2/TRBV6-3 CASSSLGSTGRGTEAFF TGTGCCAGCAGTTCTCTTGGCTCTACAGGGAGAGGCACTGAAGCTTTCTTT
NA TRBJ2-5 12 once TRBV5-4 CASSLVKETQYF TGTGCCAGCAGCTTGGTTAAAGAGACCCAGTACTTC
NA TRBJ2-2 15 NA TRBV19 CASSMGGTNTGELFF TGTGCCAGTAGTATGGGTGGGACAAACACCGGGGAGCTGTTTTTT
NA TRBJ1-5 14 NA TRBV5-6 CASSDDRYNQPQHF TGTGCCAGCAGCGACGACAGGTACAATCAGCCCCAGCATTTT
TRBD1 TRBJ2-5 15 NA TRBV6-5 CASTLGTGRRGTQYF TGTGCCAGCACCCTCGGGACAGGGAGAAGGGGGACCCAGTACTTC
TRBD2 TRBJ2-7 16 NA TRBV18 CASSPLAGGSTYEQYF TGTGCCAGCTCTCCACTAGCGGGGGGCTCCACCTACGAGCAGTACTTC
NA TRBJ1-3 14 NA TRBV30 CAWSVGGAGNTIYF TGTGCCTGGAGTGTCGGCGGGGCTGGAAACACCATATATTTT
TRBD2 TRBJ2-5 16 once TRBV7-2 CASSPNGLAGGETQYF TGTGCCAGCAGCCCCAACGGACTAGCGGGAGGAGAGACCCAGTACTTC
NA TRBJ2-3 13 once TRBV5-1 CASSLQGPDTQYF TGCGCCAGCAGCTTACAGGGACCAGATACGCAGTATTTT
NA TRBJ1-5 13 NA TRBV28 CASSLPGFQPQHF TGTGCCAGCAGTTTGCCGGGGTTTCAGCCCCAGCATTTT
TRBD1 TRBJ2-7 14 NA TRBV5-6 CASSGIGTVYEQYF TGTGCCAGCAGCGGTATCGGGACAGTCTACGAGCAGTACTTC
TRBD1 TRBJ1-1 12 NA TRBV12-5 CASGLSGGASFF TGTGCTAGTGGCCTCTCAGGGGGCGCGTCTTTCTTT
NA TRBJ2-5 16 NA TRBV5-6 CASSLRSGQGLGTQYF TGTGCCAGCAGCTTGAGGTCGGGGCAGGGGCTGGGGACCCAGTACTTC
NA TRBJ2-4 20 NA TRBV24-1 CATSESGAPRSGVPKNIQYF TGTGCCACCAGTGAGTCCGGGGCTCCACGATCAGGGGTGCCCAAAAACATTCAGTACTTC
NA TRBJ2-5 15 NA TRBV5-1 CASSLAVGGRKTQYF TGCGCCAGCAGCTTGGCCGTAGGGGGTAGGAAGACCCAGTACTTC
TRBD2 TRBJ2-3 17 once TRBV27 CASSLRGLAGTTDTQYF TGTGCCAGCAGTTTAAGAGGGCTAGCGGGGACCACAGATACGCAGTATTTT
TRBD2 TRBJ2-5 18 NA TRBV4-3 CASSQGTSGFPSGETQYF TGCGCCAGCAGCCAAGGGACTAGCGGCTTTCCCTCGGGAGAGACCCAGTACTTC
NA TRBJ1-5 14 few TRBV5-6 CASSQKGGGQPQHF TGTGCCAGCAGCCAAAAGGGCGGGGGGCAGCCCCAGCATTTT